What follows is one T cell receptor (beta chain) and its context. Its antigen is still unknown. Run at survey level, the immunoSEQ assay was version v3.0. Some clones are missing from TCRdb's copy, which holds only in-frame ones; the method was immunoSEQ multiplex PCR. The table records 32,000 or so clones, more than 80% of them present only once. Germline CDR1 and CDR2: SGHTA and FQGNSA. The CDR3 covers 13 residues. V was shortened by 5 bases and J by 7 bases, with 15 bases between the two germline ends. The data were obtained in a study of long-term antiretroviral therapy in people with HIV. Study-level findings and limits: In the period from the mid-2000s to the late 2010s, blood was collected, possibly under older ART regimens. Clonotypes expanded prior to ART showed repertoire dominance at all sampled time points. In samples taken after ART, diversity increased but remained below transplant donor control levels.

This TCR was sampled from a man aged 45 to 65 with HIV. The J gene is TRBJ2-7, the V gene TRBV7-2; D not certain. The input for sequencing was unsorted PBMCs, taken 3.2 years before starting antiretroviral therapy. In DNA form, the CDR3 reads TGTGCCAGCAGCCCCCTCGGCCTCTGGGAGCAGTACTTC. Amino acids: CASSPLGLWEQYF.